A single sample gave rise to the 23 T cell receptor beta chains below, sequenced in a study of blood T cell repertoires in COVID-19. The repertoire was sequenced with immunoSEQ multiplex PCR; TCRdb's copy has only in-frame clones and lacks some. The sample lists about 200,000 clones; 90% were seen once. Sequenced material: peripheral blood. These receptors came from a man in his fifties or sixties with acute or convalescent COVID-19.

The chain links TRBV19 to TRBJ1-2, with 7 positions matching TRBD1. V was clipped by 7 bases and J by 4 bases; unmatched bases: 3. CDR1 and CDR2 from the germline V gene are LNHDA and SQIVND (reference sequence). The CDR3 is made up of 12 amino acids. CDR3 loop: CASNRGGYGYTF. CDR3 bases: TGTGCCAGTAACAGGGGAGGCTATGGCTACACCTTC.

This clone appeared a single time. The V call is TRBV11-1, the J call TRBJ2-3, with TRBD1 as a possible D gene (7 bases). CDR1 is SGHAT and CDR2 is FQDESV in the germline V gene (reference sequence). The V end was cut by 5 bases, the J end by 1 base, with 13 bases between. The CDR3 consists of 15 residues. The DNA for the CDR3 is TGTGCCAGCAGCCGCGGGACAGCCGGCACAGATACGCAGTATTTT. Protein sequence: CASSRGTAGTDTQYF.

This chain links TRBV27 with TRBJ2-7, with TRBD2 matching 12 bases. This CDR3 has 18 amino acids. Germline V CDR1 and CDR2: MNHEY, SMNVEV (reference sequence). Trimming took 5 bases from V and 9 from J; bases not matched to a gene: 20. CDR3 nucleotide sequence: TGTGCCAGCAGTCCCCACCGGACTAGCGGGGAGACCCTCCTCGGGCAGTACGTC. Translating it yields CASSPHRTSGETLLGQYV.

This rearrangement joins TRBV6-2 or TRBV6-3 to TRBJ2-3; 9 nucleotides line up with TRBD2. CDR3 length: 16 residues. Trimming removed 5 bases from V and 0 bases from J; junction bases left unmatched: 6. The germline V gene has CDR1 MNHEY and CDR2 SVGEGT. The CDR3 DNA sequence: TGTGCCAGCAGTGCTACTAGCGGGCTGAGCACAGATACGCAGTATTTT. This translates into CASSATSGLSTDTQYF.

The gene calls are TRBV6-5 and TRBJ1-1; 7 positions match TRBD1. CDR3 length: 14 amino acids. V gave up 2 bases and J gave up 4 bases; unmatched junction bases: 4. CDR1 is MNHEY and CDR2 is SVGAGI in the germline V gene. This CDR3 is CASSYRGLGTEAFF. In DNA, the CDR3 is TGTGCCAGCAGTTACAGGGGGCTCGGCACTGAAGCTTTCTTT.

V and J are TRBV6-5 and TRBJ1-1; D unclear. CDR3 length: 15 residues. From germline, CDR1 is MNHEY and CDR2 SVGAGI. V dropped 9 bases and J dropped 0 bases, with 17 bases sitting between them. CDR3 coding DNA: TGTGCCAGGGCTCAGGCGGGGAAAATGAACACTGAAGCTTTCTTT. This sequence encodes CARAQAGKMNTEAFF.

The chain has TRBV3-1 (or the pseudogene TRBV3-2) and TRBJ1-4; D is possibly TRBD1 (6 bases). This CDR3 contains 13 residues. Trimming removed 8 bases at V and 10 bases at J, with 17 bases between. Germline V lookup: CDR1 LGHDT, CDR2 YNNKEL (reference sequence). Written as DNA, the CDR3 is TGTGCCAGCCTCGGGACACCCTCTCGAAAACTGTTTTTT. It yields the protein CASLGTPSRKLFF.

The chain uses TRBV10-2 and TRBJ1-4, with TRBD1 matching 7 bases. The CDR3 is 14 amino acids. Germline V CDR1 and CDR2: WSHSY, SAAADI. V lost 6 bases and J lost 1; bases outside the gene matches: 2. CDR3 DNA sequence: TGCGCCAGCAGGGGGACAGAAACTAATGAAAAACTGTTTTTT. Its protein is CASRGTETNEKLFF.

The J gene is TRBJ1-2, the V gene TRBV7-9, with 10 bases aligning to TRBD1. Germline V gives CDR1 SEHNR, CDR2 FQNEAQ (reference sequence). V lost 3 bases to trimming and J lost 4 bases; unmatched junction nucleotides: 11. The CDR3 is made up of 17 amino acids. CDR3 sequence reads: CASSFPRQGAPAYGYTF. CDR3 nucleotide sequence: TGTGCCAGCAGCTTTCCCCGACAGGGGGCGCCCGCCTATGGCTACACCTTC.

V and J are TRBV7-9 and TRBJ1-2; D not certain. The CDR3 is 13 residues long. Trimming removed 0 bases from V and 8 bases from J, with 10 bases in between. Germline-derived CDR1 and CDR2 are SEHNR and FQNEAQ (reference sequence). CDR3 DNA: TGTGCCAGCAGCTTAGCCGCGGGGAGCGGCTACACCTTC. Protein sequence: CASSLAAGSGYTF.

This clone is a singleton in its sample. The chain carries TRBV18 and TRBJ1-3; TRBD1 is a possible D gene (5 bases). CDR1 is KGHSH, CDR2 LQKENI, per germline. The ends were cut back, 5 bases at V and 0 bases at J, with 14 bases in the middle. The CDR3 is made up of 16 amino acids. CDR3 sequence: CASSNGDLASGNTIYF. CDR3 coding DNA: TGTGCCAGCTCAAATGGGGACTTAGCCTCTGGAAACACCATATATTTT. The whole variable domain, remainder taken from reference TRBV18 and TRBJ1-3, is NAGVMQNPRHLVRRRGQEARLRCSPMKGHSHVYWYRQLPEEGLKFMVYLQKENIIDESGMPKERFSAEFPKEGPSILRIQQVVRGDSAAYFCASSNGDLASGNTIYFGEGSWLTVV.

The table lists this clone with a count of one. The rearrangement joins TRBV6-5 to TRBJ2-1, with TRBD2 identical over 7 bases. The length of the CDR3 is 15 residues. The trim removed 5 bases at V and 6 bases at J, leaving 10 bases unmatched. CDR1 and CDR2 from the germline V gene are MNHEY and SVGAGI. The CDR3 loop is CASSPQAGVGNEQFF. For the CDR3, the DNA is TGTGCCAGCAGTCCTCAGGCGGGAGTTGGCAATGAGCAGTTCTTC.

The chain joins TRBV10-3 to TRBJ1-4; a possible D gene is TRBD1 (5 bases). In germline, CDR1 is ENHRY, CDR2 SYGVKD. CDR3 length: 17 amino acids. The ends were cut back, 8 bases at V and 3 bases at J, with 22 bases in the middle. The CDR3 bases are TGTGCCATCGCCCTCAAGGGTGGGTCGACAGCTAATGAAAAACTGTTTTTT. Amino acid sequence: CAIALKGGSTANEKLFF.

The count of this clone is one. The chain recombines TRBV13 with TRBJ2-1; D remains ambiguous. V was shortened by 3 bases and J by 0 bases, with 6 bases between the two germline ends. The CDR3 runs to 14 residues. Looked up from germline, CDR1 is PRHDT and CDR2 is FYEKMQ (reference sequence). As DNA, the CDR3 is TGTGCCAGCAGCTTCGCGCTCTCCTACAATGAGCAGTTCTTC. As protein: CASSFALSYNEQFF.

The chain joins TRBV11-1 to TRBJ2-2; TRBD1 agrees at 9 bases. V shed 8 bases, J shed 4 bases, and the junction held 11 bases outside the gene matches. The CDR3 covers 16 residues. The germline gives CDR1 SGHAT, CDR2 FQDESV (reference sequence). The CDR3 protein is CASGLWDRVSTGELFF. CDR3 in DNA: TGTGCCAGCGGACTGTGGGACAGGGTTTCCACCGGGGAGCTGTTTTTT. Full variable domain (outside the CDR3, taken from reference TRBV11-1 and TRBJ2-2): EAEVAQSPRYKITEKSQAVAFWCDPISGHATLYWYRQILGQGPELLVQFQDESVVDDSQLPKDRFSAERLKGVDSTLKIQPAELGDSAMYLCASGLWDRVSTGELFFGEGSRLTVL.

The CDR3 here is CASSYSGTGNQPQHF. For the CDR3, the DNA is TGTGCCAGCAGTTATTCCGGGACTGGCAATCAGCCCCAGCATTTT. The chain is built from TRBV6-5 and TRBJ1-5; weak D call: TRBD1 (5 bases). Germline CDR1 is MNHEY and CDR2 is SVGAGI. Trimming cost V 3 bases and J 2 bases, with 11 bases left between them. The CDR3 has 15 amino acids.

This clone was counted a single time. V and J are TRBV11-2 and TRBJ1-6, with D possibly being TRBD1 (6 bases). The CDR3 runs 13 residues. Per the germline V gene, CDR1 is SGHAT and CDR2 is FQNNGV. Trimming shortened V by 5 bases and J by 7 bases, and 9 bases separated the two germline ends. The CDR3 sequence: CASSLQGNSPLHF. For the CDR3, the DNA is TGTGCCAGCAGCCTACAGGGAAATTCACCCCTCCACTTT.

The chain is built from TRBV29-1 and TRBJ1-2, with unresolved D. Trimming pared 3 bases from V and 4 bases from J, leaving 12 bases between. CDR3 length equals 13 residues. CDR1 and CDR2 (germline): SQVTM, ANQGSEA. CDR3 in DNA: TGCAGCGTTGATGAAACAGCCCTCTATGGCTACACCTTC. Protein: CSVDETALYGYTF.

This chain joins TRBV14 and TRBJ2-7; 9 bases are shared with TRBD2. The V segment lost 3 bases and the J segment 4 bases; nucleotides outside the gene matches: 19. Germline V gene data show CDR1 as SGHDN and CDR2 as FVKESK. CDR3 length: 19 amino acids. CDR3 loop: CASSQRPGVVSGRRYEQYF. The DNA of the CDR3 is TGTGCCAGCAGCCAGAGGCCCGGAGTAGTTAGCGGGAGACGGTACGAGCAGTACTTC. Looking up the rest from reference TRBV14 and TRBJ2-7 gives the full variable domain: EAGVTQFPSHSVIEKGQTVTLRCDPISGHDNLYWYRRVMGKEIKFLLHFVKESKQDESGMPNNRFLAERTGGTYSTLKVQPAELEDSGVYFCASSQRPGVVSGRRYEQYFGPGTRLTVT.

The genes are TRBV28 and TRBJ2-2; possibly TRBD2 for D (5 bases). The CDR3 extends over 18 amino acids. Germline CDR1 is MDHEN and CDR2 is SYDVKM. The V end lost 1 base, the J end lost 2 bases, and 17 bases lay between the germline ends. The CDR3 DNA reads TGTGCCAGCAGTTTATCCCCTCCTCTAGCTGTAAACACCGGGGAGCTGTTTTTT. Translated, it gives CASSLSPPLAVNTGELFF.

The chain joins TRBV7-2 to TRBJ1-4; D uncertain. This CDR3 has 15 amino acids. Germline V gene sequence: CDR1 SGHTA, CDR2 FQGNSA. The V end was cut by 2 bases, the J end by 8 bases, with 15 bases between. This chain's CDR3 is CASSLISGYEEKLFF. In DNA, the CDR3 is TGTGCCAGCAGCTTAATTTCCGGGTATGAAGAAAAACTGTTTTTT.

The CDR3 spells CASSFPGYYEQYV. DNA of the CDR3: TGTGCCAGCAGCTTCCCAGGCTACTACGAGCAGTACGTC. The V gene is TRBV11-2, the J gene TRBJ2-7; D is unresolved. Germline assignment: CDR1 SGHAT and CDR2 FQNNGV. The CDR3 consists of 13 residues. Trimming pared 3 bases from V and 3 bases from J, leaving 9 bases between.

The chain is built from TRBV5-1 and TRBJ2-1, with D possibly being TRBD2 (7 bases). Germline V gene lookup returns CDR1 SGHRS and CDR2 YFSETQ. The V end was cut by 6 bases, the J end by 1 base, with 17 bases between. CDR3 length: 16 residues. The CDR3 reads CASNFLGGLSYNEQFF. DNA for the CDR3: TGCGCCAGCAACTTTCTGGGGGGGCTATCCTACAATGAGCAGTTCTTC.